These T cell receptor beta chains were read from a single sample in a study of cytomegalovirus exposure and HLA in healthy donors. The protocol was immunoSEQ multiplex PCR, while the TCRdb copy is restricted to in-frame clones and leaves out a portion. The sample has some 180,000 clones, around 77% seen once. The material sequenced was PBMCs. The source is a woman aged 25 to 39 in good health and CMV-seronegative. Both conserved end residues are part of each CDR3. Each record gives: clone size, J gene, D gene, V gene, CDR3 DNA, CDR3 protein. D genes are given only for firm matches. Clone size is stated in some rows and not others, as once, few, many or a class when expanded.

size: NA; J: TRBJ1-1; D: NA; V: TRBV2; DNA: TGTGCCAGCAGTGATGATTCCAGTGGAGATACTGAAGCTTTCTTT; CDR3: CASSDDSSGDTEAFF
size: NA; J: TRBJ1-1; D: TRBD1; V: TRBV2; DNA: TGTGCCAGCAGTAAAGAGGACAGGGTAGCTTTCTTT; CDR3: CASSKEDRVAFF
size: few; J: TRBJ1-4; D: TRBD1; V: TRBV5-1; DNA: TGCGCCAGCAGCTCACAGGGGTCTAATGAAAAACTGTTTTTT; CDR3: CASSSQGSNEKLFF
size: once; J: TRBJ1-1; D: NA; V: TRBV13; DNA: TGTGCCAGCAGCACTCCGAAGGGGCCGAACACTGAAGCTTTCTTT; CDR3: CASSTPKGPNTEAFF
size: once; J: TRBJ2-7; D: NA; V: TRBV7-9; DNA: TGTGCCAGCAGCTCCAGTGTCTCCTACGAGCAGTACTTC; CDR3: CASSSSVSYEQYF
size: NA; J: TRBJ1-6; D: TRBD1; V: TRBV5-1; DNA: TGCGCCAGCAGCGTCGGGACAGGGATGGATTCACCCCTCCACTTT; CDR3: CASSVGTGMDSPLHF
size: NA; J: TRBJ2-3; D: TRBD1; V: TRBV30; DNA: TGTGCCTGGAGTGCAGGGGGAGATACGCAGTATTTT; CDR3: CAWSAGGDTQYF
size: NA; J: TRBJ1-5; D: NA; V: TRBV7-9; DNA: TGTGCCAGCAGCTTAGGTTGGGGAGCTGGTAATCAGCCCCAGCATTTT; CDR3: CASSLGWGAGNQPQHF
size: NA; J: TRBJ2-6; D: TRBD2; V: TRBV14; DNA: TGTGCCAGCAGCCATTCGACAGTTAGCGGGAGCTGGTTCGCCAACGTCCTGACTTTC; CDR3: CASSHSTVSGSWFANVLTF
size: NA; J: TRBJ2-7; D: TRBD2; V: TRBV15; DNA: TGTGCCACCAGCAGAGACCTACCATGGGATAGCGGGAGTCTATCCTACGAGCAGTACTTC; CDR3: CATSRDLPWDSGSLSYEQYF
size: NA; J: TRBJ2-5; D: TRBD2; V: TRBV30; DNA: TGTGCCTGGAGTTTCGTAGCGGGGTACCAAGAGACCCAGTACTTC; CDR3: CAWSFVAGYQETQYF
size: NA; J: TRBJ2-5; D: TRBD2; V: TRBV9; DNA: TGTGCCAGCAGCGCCCTTAGCGGGGGGGCCCAGACCCAGTACTTC; CDR3: CASSALSGGAQTQYF
size: NA; J: TRBJ2-3; D: TRBD2; V: TRBV29-1; DNA: TGCAGCGTTGGTTCTACTAGCGGAGATACGCAGTATTTT; CDR3: CSVGSTSGDTQYF
size: NA; J: TRBJ2-2; D: TRBD2; V: TRBV19; DNA: TGTGCCTCGAAAACCCCGGGGGGGAACACCGGGGAGCTGTTTTTT; CDR3: CASKTPGGNTGELFF
size: NA; J: TRBJ2-7; D: NA; V: TRBV28; DNA: TGTGCCAGCGGTCCGAGGCAGGGCTACGAGCAGTACTTC; CDR3: CASGPRQGYEQYF
size: once; J: TRBJ2-7; D: TRBD1; V: TRBV6-5; DNA: TGTGCCAGCAGTTACTCGGTACAGGGGCACGAGCAGTACTTC; CDR3: CASSYSVQGHEQYF
size: NA; J: TRBJ2-3; D: NA; V: TRBV19; DNA: TGTGCCAGTAGTATAGGTCGGAGGGTCACGAATACGCAGTATTTT; CDR3: CASSIGRRVTNTQYF
size: NA; J: TRBJ2-5; D: TRBD2; V: TRBV19; DNA: TGTGCCAGTAGTATAAGGCTAGCGGGAGGAGGAGGCCAAGAGACCCAGTACTTC; CDR3: CASSIRLAGGGGQETQYF
size: NA; J: TRBJ1-5; D: TRBD1; V: TRBV4-1; DNA: TGCGCCAGCAGCCATCCGAGGGGGACAGGGGTAACCCACCAGCATTTT; CDR3: CASSHPRGTGVTHQHF
size: NA; J: TRBJ2-3; D: TRBD2; V: TRBV11-2; DNA: TGTGCCAGCAGCCCACTAGCGGGGCCGACCAGCACAGATACGCAGTATTTT; CDR3: CASSPLAGPTSTDTQYF
size: NA; J: TRBJ1-4; D: NA; V: TRBV5-4; DNA: TGTGCCAGCAGGACTGGACAGAATGAAAAACTGTTTTTT; CDR3: CASRTGQNEKLFF
size: NA; J: TRBJ2-3; D: NA; V: TRBV6-1; DNA: TGTGCCAGCAGTTTAAGGGACTTAACAGATACGCAGTATTTT; CDR3: CASSLRDLTDTQYF
size: NA; J: TRBJ1-1; D: NA; V: TRBV21-1; DNA: TGTGCCAGCAGCAAAGGGGGGCTGGCAGGGAGGGGCACTGAAGCTTTCTTT; CDR3: CASSKGGLAGRGTEAFF
size: NA; J: TRBJ1-1; D: TRBD1; V: TRBV9; DNA: TGTGCCAGCAGCGCGCCCAGAGGGGGCCTGAACACTGAAGCTTTCTTT; CDR3: CASSAPRGGLNTEAFF
size: NA; J: TRBJ1-5; D: TRBD1; V: TRBV7-8; DNA: TGTGCCAGCAGCTTTCGAGGCGGACAGGGCCATTGGATATTCAATCAGCCCCAGCATTTT; CDR3: CASSFRGGQGHWIFNQPQHF
size: NA; J: TRBJ1-2; D: TRBD1; V: TRBV10-3; DNA: TGTGCCTCCACAGGGGGGCCTAACTATGGCTACACCTTC; CDR3: CASTGGPNYGYTF
size: NA; J: TRBJ2-7; D: NA; V: TRBV6-5; DNA: TGTGCCAGCAGCAGAGGGCATGGACCTTCCTACGAGCAGTACTTC; CDR3: CASSRGHGPSYEQYF
size: NA; J: TRBJ2-1; D: TRBD2; V: TRBV14; DNA: TGTGCCAGCAGCCAACTAGCGGGGGGGCCCATCGATGAGCAGTTCTTC; CDR3: CASSQLAGGPIDEQFF
size: NA; J: TRBJ2-7; D: TRBD2; V: TRBV5-1; DNA: TGCGCCAGCAGCTTGGGTAATAGCGGGGGCCCATACGAGCAGTACTTC; CDR3: CASSLGNSGGPYEQYF
size: NA; J: TRBJ1-1; D: NA; V: TRBV18; DNA: TGTGCCAGCTCACCACGGCCAGGGATTAGTGAAGCTTTCTTT; CDR3: CASSPRPGISEAFF
size: NA; J: TRBJ2-2; D: TRBD2; V: TRBV5-1; DNA: TGCGCCAGCAGCTTGGCCTTGGCGGGAGGGCCCGGGGAGCTGTTTTTT; CDR3: CASSLALAGGPGELFF
size: NA; J: TRBJ1-1; D: NA; V: TRBV6-6; DNA: TGTGCCAGCAGCCGCCAGGGTATCTCTGAAGCTTTCTTT; CDR3: CASSRQGISEAFF
size: NA; J: TRBJ2-2; D: NA; V: TRBV10-3; DNA: TGTGCCATCAGTGAGTCGAGGGTTCAGCTCTCCGGGGAGCTGTTTTTT; CDR3: CAISESRVQLSGELFF
size: NA; J: TRBJ2-7; D: NA; V: TRBV2; DNA: TGTGCCAGCTACACAGGGAATGTTAACGAGCAGTACTTC; CDR3: CASYTGNVNEQYF
size: NA; J: TRBJ2-1; D: TRBD2; V: TRBV19; DNA: TGTGCCAGTAGTATAGCGGGGGGGCGTGAGCAGTTCTTC; CDR3: CASSIAGGREQFF
size: NA; J: TRBJ1-3; D: NA; V: TRBV9; DNA: TGTGCCAGCAGCGTTAACAGTCCTGGAAACACCATATATTTT; CDR3: CASSVNSPGNTIYF
size: NA; J: TRBJ2-7; D: TRBD2; V: TRBV27; DNA: TGTGCCAGCAGTTTAAAGGCTAGCGGCGCCTACGAGCAGTACTTC; CDR3: CASSLKASGAYEQYF
size: NA; J: TRBJ2-1; D: TRBD2; V: TRBV5-1; DNA: TGCGCCAGCAGCTTGCCTCCTAGCGGGAGGGCCCCTTTAGCCTCCTACAATGAGCAGTTCTTC; CDR3: CASSLPPSGRAPLASYNEQFF
size: NA; J: TRBJ2-7; D: NA; V: TRBV5-1; DNA: TGCGCCAGCAGCTCCATTGACAGGTTCTCCTACGAGCAGTACTTC; CDR3: CASSSIDRFSYEQYF
size: NA; J: TRBJ2-7; D: NA; V: TRBV20-1; DNA: TGCAGTGCACCCAGTTGGTACGAGCAGTACTTC; CDR3: CSAPSWYEQYF
size: NA; J: TRBJ2-7; D: TRBD1; V: TRBV6-5; DNA: TGTGCCAGCAGTTTTGACAGGGGCTACGAGCAGTACTTC; CDR3: CASSFDRGYEQYF
size: NA; J: TRBJ1-5; D: NA; V: TRBV7-2; DNA: TGTGCCAGCAGCTTTTCTCGGGGGGGGGAGCCCCAGCATTTT; CDR3: CASSFSRGGEPQHF
size: NA; J: TRBJ2-1; D: TRBD2; V: TRBV19; DNA: TGTGCCAGTAGTATAGATCTCTTCGGGGGGACGTTCTTC; CDR3: CASSIDLFGGTFF
size: NA; J: TRBJ2-1; D: TRBD2; V: TRBV18; DNA: TGTGCCAGCTCCAAAGCCCCCGGACTAGCGGGAGTCGAAGGGTCCTACAATGAGCAGTTCTTC; CDR3: CASSKAPGLAGVEGSYNEQFF
size: NA; J: TRBJ2-1; D: TRBD2; V: TRBV7-9; DNA: TGTGCCAGCATCATGACTAGCGGGGGGTCGAGCTCCTACAATGAGCAGTTCTTC; CDR3: CASIMTSGGSSSYNEQFF
size: NA; J: TRBJ2-7; D: TRBD2; V: TRBV28; DNA: TGTGCCAGCAGTTTGTCAACTAGCGGGATCACTCACGAGCAGTACTTC; CDR3: CASSLSTSGITHEQYF
size: NA; J: TRBJ2-7; D: TRBD2; V: TRBV5-1; DNA: TGCGCCAGCAGCTTTCGACCTGACGGGAGGGCTGGGGAGCAGTACTTC; CDR3: CASSFRPDGRAGEQYF
size: few; J: TRBJ2-2; D: TRBD2; V: TRBV5-1; DNA: TGCGCCAGCAGCGTAGCGGGGGAAGTCACCGGGGAGCTGTTTTTT; CDR3: CASSVAGEVTGELFF
size: NA; J: TRBJ2-4; D: NA; V: TRBV28; DNA: TGTGCCAGCAGTCCGAGGACAGAAATTCAGTACTTC; CDR3: CASSPRTEIQYF
size: NA; J: TRBJ2-5; D: TRBD2; V: TRBV7-6; DNA: TGTGCCAGCAGCCCTCGGGTAGCGGGGCGAGAGACCCAGTACTTC; CDR3: CASSPRVAGRETQYF
size: NA; J: TRBJ2-7; D: NA; V: TRBV4-1; DNA: TGCGCCAGCAGCCAGATCGGGGTTTACGAGCAGTACTTC; CDR3: CASSQIGVYEQYF
size: few; J: TRBJ1-3; D: NA; V: TRBV5-8; DNA: TGTGCCAGCAGCTTGGGAACAGGGACTGGAAACACCATATATTTT; CDR3: CASSLGTGTGNTIYF
size: NA; J: TRBJ2-5; D: TRBD1; V: TRBV7-9; DNA: TGTGCCAGCCGACAGGGGTCGGGGGAGACCCAGTACTTC; CDR3: CASRQGSGETQYF